This T cell receptor (beta chain) was profiled in a study of T cells in Graves' hyperthyroidism and ophthalmopathy (dated by TCRdb to about 2019). Describing the broader study: Peripheral blood was collected at initial diagnosis, before any treatment. Once sampling was done, hyperthyroidism patients were given methimazole at a starting dose of 30 mg daily, whereas ophthalmopathy patients were given high-dose intravenous methylprednisolone. TCR V-J signatures able to tell the groups apart were searched for in a discovery cohort of some 100 patients, of whom roughly 42 had Graves' ophthalmopathy and about 55 had stable Graves' hyperthyroidism. The 100 discovery patients were divided at random into training and test sets in a 7:3 ratio. Thyroid tissue and blood T-cell repertoires from roughly 6 Graves' hyperthyroidism patients were also compared in the study. Prospective prediction of ophthalmopathy was tested in an independent validation cohort of 18 to 20 hyperthyroidism patients and some 17 patients who later progressed to ophthalmopathy. The paper reports TCR Vbeta CDR3 sequencing of 140 or so peripheral blood samples: approximately 41 ophthalmopathy, 70 to 85 hyperthyroidism and about 17 progressor patients.

Comment on this clonotype: Its antigen remains undetermined. No base quality information exists; no much larger clone differs at one position.

The TCR beta CDR3 regions were amplified from the RNA transcripts. A first-round RT-PCR of the TCR CDR3 used the HTBI primer set with the Qiagen OneStep RT-PCR kit. The libraries were constructed in a second round of multiplex PCR and then size-selected and purified. Paired-end sequencing of the libraries was performed with 100 bp reads on an Illumina HiSeq2000. The source study handled its data this way. SOAPnuke was used to process the raw data, throwing out any read that contained adapters or uncalled bases, had a mean Phred below 15, or lacked an exact constant-primer or identifier match. High-quality paired reads were merged with COPE v1.2.5, and unique nucleotide sequences were defined as clonotypes. Clonotypes were aligned to IMGT TRBV, TRBD and TRBJ reference segments using MiTCR v1.1. Only V-J combinations with frequency above 0.0001, covering about 99% of repertoires, were analysed. The TCS score was defined as F50 (clonal expansion) divided by E x V (chaos), with BLOSUM62-based TCRdist calculated between CDR3 peptides within each V-J. Welch's t-statistics and random forest reduced roughly 500 V-J features to about 13, which were used in a naive Bayes classifier (R e1071). TCRdb reanalyzed the raw reads on its own, using fastp at Q25 for trimming and MiXCR for clone calling, and kept in-frame beta chains. Every CDR3 protein is listed once, alongside the most common genes and DNA of its rows. It is TCRdb's table, rather than the study itself, that gives the V and J calls and clone size. For this sample there are about 570,000 distinct CDR3 sequences; 14% appear just once. The top ten hold about 15% of the sample.

A patient counted as having stable Graves' hyperthyroidism if no progression to ophthalmopathy occurred over 18 months of follow-up. The hyperthyroidism patients were between 18 and 65 years old and newly diagnosed, with a disease duration of less than 2 months. The study excluded patients with uncontrolled infections, other autoimmune diseases, pregnancy or lactation. Diagnoses were established on the basis of clinical symptoms, serum thyroxine and TRAb, thyroid ultrasound, and orbital computed tomography. PBMCs were isolated from 10 ml of fresh peripheral blood by Ficoll-Paque density gradient centrifugation. Total RNA was extracted using Trizol reagent, and RNA quality was assessed on an Agilent 2100 Bioanalyzer. The research as a whole found: In validation, the model predicted progression to ophthalmopathy with 55% to 71% sensitivity and around 72% specificity, a median of 6.5 months before onset. Sample size was not statistically predetermined, and investigators were not blinded to group allocation. In cross-validation, a model built on a 13 V-J signature told ophthalmopathy apart from stable hyperthyroidism with less than 90% sensitivity and about 81% specificity, and in testing the same model reached 80%/75%. Most expanded thyroid clonotypes (frequency above 0.001) were also detected in blood, a finding suggesting that blood repertoires may reflect thyroid immune responses.

The CDR3 holds 11 amino acids from the cysteine to the phenylalanine. Only the CDR3 portion is preserved as DNA: 33 bases, with reading frame beginning at the first base. According to the germline V gene (reference sequence), CDR1 reads DFQATT and CDR2 reads SNEGSKA. The sequence came from a middle-aged woman with Graves' hyperthyroidism. The chain couples TRBV20-1 to TRBJ2-7; the D gene is perhaps TRBD1 or TRBD2, each of them matching over 5 bases. The source material was blood. The nucleotide sequence reads as follows: TGCATGACTGGGTCGGGGCACGAGCAGTACTTC. Its coded protein is CMTGSGHEQYF.